These T cell receptor beta chains were read from a single sample in a study of blood T cell repertoires in COVID-19. The data were produced by immunoSEQ multiplex PCR, yet TCRdb's version contains in-frame clones alone and is incomplete. The sample contains 310,000 or so clones, about 91% of which appear only once. Sequencing was performed on PBMCs or T cells enriched from blood (not recorded which). These receptor sequences come from a woman between 18 and 29 years old who had recovered from COVID-19. Each CDR3 is given with its conserved first and last residue. D genes are given only for firm matches. Clone size appears in some rows only: once, few, many, or a class for an expanded clone.

TRBJ2-7 | 14 | TRBV9 | - | TRBD1 | TGTGCCAGCAGCGCACAGGGGGATCTGGGCGAGCAGTACTTC | CASSAQGDLGEQYF
TRBJ1-6 | 14 | TRBV2 | - | TRBD1 | TGTGCCAGCAGGGGACAGGGTATAGGTTCACCCCTCCACTTT | CASRGQGIGSPLHF
TRBJ2-2 | 15 | TRBV6-2/TRBV6-3 | - | TRBD2 | TGTGCCAGCAGCCAAAGCGGGGGGGCCCCCGGGGAGCTGTTTTTT | CASSQSGGAPGELFF
TRBJ1-1 | 15 | TRBV4-3 | - | - | TGCGCCAGCAGCCAAGATCGCGGGTTGAGGACTGAAGCTTTCTTT | CASSQDRGLRTEAFF
TRBJ1-5 | 17 | TRBV18 | - | - | TGTGCCAGCTCACCACCGGAGGGGGGGATCGGCAATCAGCCCCAGCATTTT | CASSPPEGGIGNQPQHF
TRBJ1-4 | 12 | TRBV29-1 | - | - | TGCAGCGTTGAAGAGGGGAGGGAAAAACTGTTTTTT | CSVEEGREKLFF
TRBJ2-3 | 18 | TRBV7-2 | - | TRBD2 | TGTGCCAGCAGCTTAGGGGGTGGCAGCGGGGGGGCCGTAGATACGCAGTATTTT | CASSLGGGSGGAVDTQYF
TRBJ2-7 | 17 | TRBV4-3 | - | TRBD2 | TGCGCCAGCAGCCGTGGACTAGCGGGGACCTTCTCCTACGAGCAGTACTTC | CASSRGLAGTFSYEQYF
TRBJ1-2 | 12 | TRBV2 | - | TRBD1 | TGTGCCAGCGACAGGGGCGAGAATGGCTACACCTTC | CASDRGENGYTF
TRBJ2-2 | 14 | TRBV6-5 | - | - | TGTGCCAGCGAGCGACGTGCGAACACCGGGGAGCTGTTTTTT | CASERRANTGELFF
TRBJ2-2 | 14 | TRBV27 | few | - | TGTGCCAGCAGCATAAAACAGGGCACCGGGGAGCTGTTTTTT | CASSIKQGTGELFF
TRBJ2-1 | 16 | TRBV6-5 | - | - | TGTGCCAGCAGTTACTCGAACCCGACAGGATACAATGAGCAGTTCTTC | CASSYSNPTGYNEQFF
TRBJ1-3 | 19 | TRBV7-7 | - | - | TGTGCCAGCAGCTTTGAGGTGGTGGTTCGACAGGCGGCTGGAAACACCATATATTTT | CASSFEVVVRQAAGNTIYF
TRBJ2-3 | 12 | TRBV11-2 | - | - | TGTGCCAGCAGCTACTCTTTGGATACGCAGTATTTT | CASSYSLDTQYF
TRBJ2-1 | 15 | TRBV2 | - | - | TGTGCCAGCAGGGAGACTGTTAGCTCCTACAATGAGCAGTTCTTC | CASRETVSSYNEQFF
TRBJ1-1 | 15 | TRBV5-1 | - | - | TGCGCCAGCAGCTTGATTGGACAGAGGAACACTGAAGCTTTCTTT | CASSLIGQRNTEAFF
TRBJ2-1 | 17 | TRBV7-9 | - | TRBD2 | TGTGCCAGCAGCCTAAAATCATCGGGACTAGAGTACAATGAGCAGTTCTTC | CASSLKSSGLEYNEQFF
TRBJ2-5 | 16 | TRBV5-4 | - | TRBD2 | TGTGCCAGCAGCCCTCGGACTAGCGGGAGTCGGGAGACCCAGTACTTC | CASSPRTSGSRETQYF
TRBJ2-2 | 16 | TRBV28 | - | - | TGTGCCAGCACCTTGGTGGGAGGTTCGAACACCGGGGAGCTGTTTTTT | CASTLVGGSNTGELFF
TRBJ2-7 | 15 | TRBV10-3 | - | TRBD2 | TGTGCCATCAGTGAGTCCGCGGGAGGGCTAGGCGAGCAGTACTTC | CAISESAGGLGEQYF
TRBJ2-1 | 19 | TRBV4-3 | - | - | TGCGCCAGCAGCCCATACAATTCCCTTGAGGTACAAGGTACCAATGAGCAGTTCTTC | CASSPYNSLEVQGTNEQFF
TRBJ2-5 | 16 | TRBV5-4 | - | TRBD2 | TGTGCCAGCAGCTTGGTCCCCACTAGCGGATGGGAGACCCAGTACTTC | CASSLVPTSGWETQYF
TRBJ2-2 | 15 | TRBV5-5 | - | TRBD2 | TGTGCCAGCAGCCCAGCGGGGGGGCGTACCGGGGAGCTGTTTTTT | CASSPAGGRTGELFF
TRBJ2-1 | 15 | TRBV28 | - | TRBD2 | TGTGCCAGCAGCCAGACTAGCGGGAGGGATTCTACGCAGTTCTTC | CASSQTSGRDSTQFF
TRBJ1-1 | 15 | TRBV28 | few | - | TGTGCCAGCAGTTTGGGACGTGGGGGGAGCACTGAAGCTTTCTTT | CASSLGRGGSTEAFF
TRBJ1-1 | 15 | TRBV7-9 | - | TRBD1 | TGTGCCAGCAGCCCAGGGACAGGCTTGAACACTGAAGCTTTCTTT | CASSPGTGLNTEAFF
TRBJ2-2 | 14 | TRBV11-2 | - | - | TGTGCCAGCAGTAACGACAGACTGACCGGGGAGCTGTTTTTT | CASSNDRLTGELFF
TRBJ1-3 | 13 | TRBV7-9 | - | - | TGTGCCAGCAGCCCAGACAGCCGGGACACCATATATTTT | CASSPDSRDTIYF
TRBJ1-2 | 18 | TRBV5-1 | - | TRBD1 | TGCGCCAGCAGCTTGTCGGCTAACGGACAGGGGTATAGCTATGGCTACACCTTC | CASSLSANGQGYSYGYTF
TRBJ2-5 | 14 | TRBV7-2 | - | TRBD1 | TGTGCCAGCAGCCACCGGGACAGGGGAGAGACCCAGTACTTC | CASSHRDRGETQYF
TRBJ2-4 | 17 | TRBV27 | - | - | TGTGCCAGCAGTTTAACATCCCGTGGGCATACCAAAAACATTCAGTACTTC | CASSLTSRGHTKNIQYF
TRBJ2-3 | 16 | TRBV4-3 | - | TRBD2 | TGCGCCAGCAGCCAAGACGGGCTAGCGGGGGCAGATACGCAGTATTTT | CASSQDGLAGADTQYF
TRBJ1-2 | 13 | TRBV4-1 | - | TRBD1 | TGCGCCAGCAGCCCGACAGGGGCTCTTGGCTACACCTTC | CASSPTGALGYTF
TRBJ1-1 | 12 | TRBV5-1 | - | - | TGCGCCAGCAGCGCCGACAAAACTGAAGCTTTCTTT | CASSADKTEAFF
TRBJ1-1 | 13 | TRBV9 | few | - | TGTGCCAGCAGCGTAGCCCCGGTTGCTGAAGCTTTCTTT | CASSVAPVAEAFF